The T cell receptor (beta chain) described here comes from a study of sequential checkpoint blockade in melanoma. As for the study in general: Randomization was 1:1 between first-line nivolumab→ipilimumab and ipilimumab→nivolumab. Both treatment sequences were followed by maintenance nivolumab.

This clone was recorded a few times. V was pared by 5 bases and J by 6 bases, with 5 bases of the junction left unmatched. The CDR3 totals 13 residues. The V gene's germline CDR1 is SGHDT and CDR2 YYEEEE. Sequenced by immunoSEQ multiplex PCR; TCRdb stores in-frame clones only, minus some. The repertoire holds approximately 11,000 clones, with more than 75% as singletons. Specified treatment: randomized to nivolumab then ipilimumab (arm A) or the reverse (arm B). None of the patients previously received DNA-damaging chemotherapy. Sequencing used CD8+ T cells sorted from blood (inferred from file names), obtained from a patient given nivolumab and ipilimumab in sequence. This sequence was found in a human donor with melanoma. The chain employs TRBV5-6 and TRBJ1-2, with 9 bases aligning to TRBD1. The CDR3 protein is CASRGTGRDGYTF. The DNA for the CDR3 is TGTGCCAGCAGAGGGACAGGGAGAGATGGCTACACCTTC.